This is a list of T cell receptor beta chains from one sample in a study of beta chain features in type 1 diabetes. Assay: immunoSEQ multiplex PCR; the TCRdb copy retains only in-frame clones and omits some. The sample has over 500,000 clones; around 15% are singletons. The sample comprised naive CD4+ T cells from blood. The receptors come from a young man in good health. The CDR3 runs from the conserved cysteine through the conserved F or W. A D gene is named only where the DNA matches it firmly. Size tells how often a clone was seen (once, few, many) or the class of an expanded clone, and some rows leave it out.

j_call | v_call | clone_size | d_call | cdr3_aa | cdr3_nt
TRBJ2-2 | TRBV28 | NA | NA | CASSPWDTGELFF | TGTGCCAGCAGCCCCTGGGACACCGGGGAGCTGTTTTTT
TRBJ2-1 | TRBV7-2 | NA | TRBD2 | CASRLKGLATSEQFF | TGTGCCAGCAGATTGAAGGGACTAGCGACGAGTGAGCAGTTCTTC
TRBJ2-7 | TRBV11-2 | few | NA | CASSSPLPYEQYF | TGTGCCAGCAGCAGCCCTTTGCCATACGAGCAGTACTTC
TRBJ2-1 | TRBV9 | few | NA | CASSVGIGGEQFF | TGTGCCAGCAGCGTAGGTATCGGGGGCGAGCAGTTCTTC
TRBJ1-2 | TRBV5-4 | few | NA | CASSLDRGPYGYTF | TGTGCCAGCAGCTTGGACAGAGGACCCTATGGCTACACCTTC
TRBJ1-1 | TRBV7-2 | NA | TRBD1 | CASSYRDRADTEAFF | TGTGCCAGCAGCTACAGGGACAGGGCAGACACTGAAGCTTTCTTT
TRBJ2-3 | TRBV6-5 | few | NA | CASSTPKATTQYF | TGTGCCAGCTCCACCCCGAAGGCTACTACGCAGTATTTT
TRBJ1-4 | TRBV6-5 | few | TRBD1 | CASSSTGGNTFF | TGTGCCAGCAGTTCGACAGGGGGCAATACGTTTTTT
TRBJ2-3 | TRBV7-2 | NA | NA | CASSPQGTLSTDTQYF | TGTGCCAGCAGCCCTCAGGGTACCCTATCCACAGATACGCAGTATTTT
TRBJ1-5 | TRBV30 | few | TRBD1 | CAYGTGGQPQHF | TGTGCCTACGGGACAGGGGGTCAGCCCCAGCATTTT
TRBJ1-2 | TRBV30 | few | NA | CAWSVTQGGYTF | TGTGCCTGGAGTGTAACCCAGGGGGGCTACACCTTC
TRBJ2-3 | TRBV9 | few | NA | CASSVVGALTDTQYF | TGTGCCAGCAGCGTAGTAGGGGCTTTAACAGATACGCAGTATTTT
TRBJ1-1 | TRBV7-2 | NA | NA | CASRLGARTEAFF | TGTGCCAGCAGGCTAGGGGCGAGGACTGAAGCTTTCTTT
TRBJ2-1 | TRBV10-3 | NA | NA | CAISESDEQFF | TGTGCCATCAGTGAGTCTGACGAGCAGTTCTTC
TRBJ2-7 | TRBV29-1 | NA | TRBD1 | CSVRQGAFYEQYF | TGCAGCGTTAGACAGGGGGCGTTTTACGAGCAGTACTTC
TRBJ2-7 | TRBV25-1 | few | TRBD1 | CASSEPWSQGAHEQYF | TGTGCCAGCAGTGAACCCTGGAGTCAGGGGGCACACGAGCAGTACTTC
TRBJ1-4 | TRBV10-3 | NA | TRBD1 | CAISESGTGREKLFF | TGTGCCATCAGTGAGTCTGGGACAGGGAGAGAAAAACTGTTTTTT